This TCR beta chain is from a study of preoperative IRX-2 immunotherapy in early breast cancer. Generated by immunoSEQ multiplex PCR, the TCRdb table keeps only in-frame clones and is missing some. The sample holds 60,000 or so clones, roughly 94% seen once. This clone was found once. The treatment is: preoperative locoregional IRX-2 cytokine immunotherapy. Patients received preoperative, locoregional IRX-2 cytokine immunotherapy in a phase Ib study. Sample collection was performed from a patient treated with IRX-2 immunotherapy. The TCR sequence derives from a human donor with breast cancer.

The CDR3 protein is CATSRDRGDSTEQYF. The CDR3, as DNA: TGTGCCACCAGCAGAGATCGGGGGGATAGCACCGAGCAGTACTTC. The chain carries TRBV15 and TRBJ2-7; TRBD2 matches 7 bases. Unmatched junction bases numbered 8, after V lost 0 bases and J lost 6 bases. Germline CDR1 LNHNV, CDR2 YYDKDF (reference sequence). CDR3 size: 15 residues.